This entry concerns a single TCR beta chain. Its antigen is as yet unknown. Oncomine TCR Beta short-read sequencing was applied to DNA from cultured CD4+ T cells. TCRdb called the PCR reads again in MiXCR, with one record for every CDR3 protein. The sample carries some 16,000 distinct CDR3 sequences, approximately 50% recorded once. Regarding treatment: approximately nine-day PBMC culture with coronavirus spike peptide pools or control peptides (ViraFEST assay). CDR1 is ENHRY and CDR2 is SYGVKD in the germline V gene. The J segment lost 4 bases and the V segment lost 0 bases, leaving 7 bases of the junction unmatched. The CDR3 spans 16 residues. The data belong to a study of vaccination and CD4 T cells after COVID-19.

The TCR sequence derives from a human donor who had recovered from COVID-19. The rearrangement joins TRBV10-3 to TRBJ2-7; TRBD1 aligns across 9 bases. The sample consisted of CD4+ T cells from blood, cultured in vitro. The CDR3: CAISESGQGEKYEQYF. CDR3 in DNA: TGTGCCATCAGTGAGTCGGGACAGGGAGAGAAGTACGAGCAGTACTTC.